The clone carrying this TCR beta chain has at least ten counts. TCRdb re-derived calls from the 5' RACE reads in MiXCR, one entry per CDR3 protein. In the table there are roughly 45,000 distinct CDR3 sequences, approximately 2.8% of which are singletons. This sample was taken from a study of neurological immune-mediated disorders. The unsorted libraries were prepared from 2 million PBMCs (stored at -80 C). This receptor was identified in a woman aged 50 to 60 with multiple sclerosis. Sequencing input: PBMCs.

CDR3 amino acids: CASSYIAEGRYNEQFF. The DNA for the CDR3 is TGTGCCAGCAGTTACATCGCGGAGGGGAGGTACAATGAGCAGTTCTTC. This sequence joins TRBV6-5 and TRBJ2-1, with D perhaps matching TRBD2 (6 bases). V gave up 2 bases and J gave up 4 bases, with 15 bases separating them. The CDR3 has 16 amino acids. CDR1 is MNHEY, CDR2 SVGAGI, per germline.